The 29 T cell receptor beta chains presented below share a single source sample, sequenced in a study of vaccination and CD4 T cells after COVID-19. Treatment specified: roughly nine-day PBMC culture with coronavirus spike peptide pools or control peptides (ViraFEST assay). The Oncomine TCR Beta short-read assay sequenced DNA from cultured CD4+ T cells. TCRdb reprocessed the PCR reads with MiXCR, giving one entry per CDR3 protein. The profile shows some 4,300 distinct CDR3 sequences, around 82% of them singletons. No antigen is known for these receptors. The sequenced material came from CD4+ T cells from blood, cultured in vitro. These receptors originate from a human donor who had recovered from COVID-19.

The CDR3: CSVSDSRSYNEQFF. The CDR3 nucleotides read TGCAGTGTTTCGGACAGCCGCTCCTACAATGAGCAGTTCTTC. This chain joins TRBV20-1 and TRBJ2-1, with D possibly matching TRBD1 (6 bases). V gave up 7 bases and J gave up 0 bases, with 13 bases separating them. CDR1 and CDR2 (germline): DFQATT, SNEGSKA (reference sequence). The CDR3 has 14 residues.

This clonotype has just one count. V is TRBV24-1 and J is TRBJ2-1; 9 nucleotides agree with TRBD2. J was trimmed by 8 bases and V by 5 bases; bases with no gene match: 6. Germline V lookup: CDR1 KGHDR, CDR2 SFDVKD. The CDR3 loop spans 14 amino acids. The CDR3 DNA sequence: TGTGCCACCAGTGTGGCTAGCGGGACATATGAGCAGTTCTTC. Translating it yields CATSVASGTYEQFF.

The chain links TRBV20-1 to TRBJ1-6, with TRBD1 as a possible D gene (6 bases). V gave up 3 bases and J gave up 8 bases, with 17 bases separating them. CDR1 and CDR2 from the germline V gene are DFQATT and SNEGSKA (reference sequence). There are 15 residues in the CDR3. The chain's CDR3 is CSASLRGLTDSPLHF. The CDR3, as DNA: TGCAGTGCTAGCCTCCGGGGGCTGACCGATTCACCCCTCCACTTT.

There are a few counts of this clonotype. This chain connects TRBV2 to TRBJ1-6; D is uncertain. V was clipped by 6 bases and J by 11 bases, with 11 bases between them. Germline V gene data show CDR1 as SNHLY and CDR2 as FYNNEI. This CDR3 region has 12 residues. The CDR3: CASRGWEAPLHF. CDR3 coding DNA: TGTGCCAGCAGGGGGTGGGAGGCACCCCTCCACTTT.

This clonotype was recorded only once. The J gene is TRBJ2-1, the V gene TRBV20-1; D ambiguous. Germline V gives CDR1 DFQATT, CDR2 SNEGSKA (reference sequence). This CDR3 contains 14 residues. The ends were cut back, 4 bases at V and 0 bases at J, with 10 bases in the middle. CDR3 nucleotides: TGCAGTGCTAACTTGAGGAGCTCCTACAATGAGCAGTTCTTC. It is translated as CSANLRSSYNEQFF.

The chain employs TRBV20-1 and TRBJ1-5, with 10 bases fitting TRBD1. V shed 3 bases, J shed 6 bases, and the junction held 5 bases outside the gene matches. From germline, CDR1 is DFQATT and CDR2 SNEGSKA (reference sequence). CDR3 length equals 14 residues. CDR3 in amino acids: CSASGDRGGQPQHF. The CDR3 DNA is TGCAGTGCTAGCGGGGACAGGGGCGGTCAGCCCCAGCATTTT.

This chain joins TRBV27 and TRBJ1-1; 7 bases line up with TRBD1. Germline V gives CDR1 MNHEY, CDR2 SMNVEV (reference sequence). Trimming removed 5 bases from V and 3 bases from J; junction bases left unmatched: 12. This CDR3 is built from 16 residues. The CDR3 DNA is TGTGCCAGCAGTCCGTTATCCCCGGGACAGTACACTGAAGCTTTCTTT. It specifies CASSPLSPGQYTEAFF.

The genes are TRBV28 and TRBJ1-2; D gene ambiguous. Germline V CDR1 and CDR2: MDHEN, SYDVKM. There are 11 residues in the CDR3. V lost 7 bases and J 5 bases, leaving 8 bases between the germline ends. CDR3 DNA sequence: TGTGCCAGCACTACTACATATGGCTACACCTTC. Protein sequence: CASTTTYGYTF.

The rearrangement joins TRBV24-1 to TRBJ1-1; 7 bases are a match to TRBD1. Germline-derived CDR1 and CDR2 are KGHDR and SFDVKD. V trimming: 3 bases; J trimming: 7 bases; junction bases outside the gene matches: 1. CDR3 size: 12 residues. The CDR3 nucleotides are TGTGCCACCAGTGATGGGGACAGTGAAGCTTTCTTT. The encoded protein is CATSDGDSEAFF.

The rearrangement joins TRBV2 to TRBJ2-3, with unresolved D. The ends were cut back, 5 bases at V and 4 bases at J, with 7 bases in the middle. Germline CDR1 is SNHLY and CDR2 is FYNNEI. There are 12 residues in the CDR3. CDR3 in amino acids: CASSYTSDTQYF. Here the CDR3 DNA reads TGTGCCAGCAGTTACACCTCAGATACGCAGTATTTT.

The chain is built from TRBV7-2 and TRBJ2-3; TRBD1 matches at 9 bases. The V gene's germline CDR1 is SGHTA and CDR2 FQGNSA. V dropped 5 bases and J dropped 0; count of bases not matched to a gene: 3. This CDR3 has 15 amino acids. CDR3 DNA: TGTGCCAGCAGCCCGACAGGGGGTAGCACAGATACGCAGTATTTT. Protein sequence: CASSPTGGSTDTQYF.

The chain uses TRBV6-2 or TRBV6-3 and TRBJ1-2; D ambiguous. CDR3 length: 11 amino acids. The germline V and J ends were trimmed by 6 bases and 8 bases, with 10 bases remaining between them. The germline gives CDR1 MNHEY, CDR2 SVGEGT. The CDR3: CASRSRAGYTF. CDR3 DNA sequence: TGTGCCAGCAGAAGTCGTGCCGGCTACACCTTC.

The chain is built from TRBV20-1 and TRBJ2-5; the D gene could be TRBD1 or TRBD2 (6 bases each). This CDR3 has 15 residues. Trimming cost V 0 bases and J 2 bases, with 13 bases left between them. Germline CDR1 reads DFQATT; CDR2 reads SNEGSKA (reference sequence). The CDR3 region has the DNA TGCAGTGCTAGAGACGGCGGGGACATACAAGAGACCCAGTACTTC. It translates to CSARDGGDIQETQYF.

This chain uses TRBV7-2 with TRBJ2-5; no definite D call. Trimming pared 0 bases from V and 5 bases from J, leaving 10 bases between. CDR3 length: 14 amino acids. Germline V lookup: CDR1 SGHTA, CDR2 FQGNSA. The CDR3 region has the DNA TGTGCCAGCAGCTTAGCTTCTCTGGGGGAGACCCAGTACTTC. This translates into CASSLASLGETQYF.

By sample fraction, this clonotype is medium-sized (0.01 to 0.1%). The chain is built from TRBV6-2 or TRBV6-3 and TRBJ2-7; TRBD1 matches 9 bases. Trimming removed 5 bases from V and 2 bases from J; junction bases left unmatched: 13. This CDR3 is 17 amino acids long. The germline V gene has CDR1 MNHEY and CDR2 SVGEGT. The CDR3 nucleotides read TGTGCCAGCAGTACAACTACGGGACAGGGACAGCCCTACGAGCAGTACTTC. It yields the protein CASSTTTGQGQPYEQYF.

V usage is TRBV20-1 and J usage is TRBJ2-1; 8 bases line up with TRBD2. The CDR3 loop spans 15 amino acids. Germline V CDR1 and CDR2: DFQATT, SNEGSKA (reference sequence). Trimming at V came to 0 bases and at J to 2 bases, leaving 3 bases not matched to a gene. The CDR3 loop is CSARERGLAYNEQFF. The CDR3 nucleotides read TGCAGTGCTAGAGAAAGGGGACTAGCCTACAATGAGCAGTTCTTC.

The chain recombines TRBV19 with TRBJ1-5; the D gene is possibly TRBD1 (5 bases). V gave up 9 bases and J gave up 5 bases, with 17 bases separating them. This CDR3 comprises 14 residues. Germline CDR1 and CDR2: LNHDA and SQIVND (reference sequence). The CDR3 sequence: CASYGHGGYQPQHF. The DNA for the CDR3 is TGTGCCAGCTACGGCCATGGGGGGTATCAGCCCCAGCATTTT. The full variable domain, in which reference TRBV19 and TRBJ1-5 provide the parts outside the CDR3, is DGGITQSPKYLFRKEGQNVTLSCEQNLNHDAMYWYRQDPGQGLRLIYYSQIVNDFQKGDIAEGYSVSREKKESFPLTVTSAQKNPTAFYLCASYGHGGYQPQHFGDGTRLSIL.

CDR3: CASSLMAGGPQETQYF. Here the CDR3 DNA reads TGTGCCAGCAGCTTAATGGCGGGGGGGCCCCAAGAGACCCAGTACTTC. The V gene is TRBV7-3, the J gene TRBJ2-5, with TRBD2 matching 9 bases. The CDR3 loop spans 16 amino acids. The V and J ends lost 1 base and 1 base, in that order; junction bases with no gene match: 4. From germline, CDR1 is SGHTA and CDR2 FQGTGA.

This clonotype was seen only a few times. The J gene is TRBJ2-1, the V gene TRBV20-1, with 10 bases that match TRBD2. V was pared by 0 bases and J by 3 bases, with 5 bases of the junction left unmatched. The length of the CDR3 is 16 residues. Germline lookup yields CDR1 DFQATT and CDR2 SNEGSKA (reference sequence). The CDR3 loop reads CSARDQLAGDYNEQFF. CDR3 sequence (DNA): TGCAGTGCTAGAGATCAGCTAGCGGGAGACTACAATGAGCAGTTCTTC.

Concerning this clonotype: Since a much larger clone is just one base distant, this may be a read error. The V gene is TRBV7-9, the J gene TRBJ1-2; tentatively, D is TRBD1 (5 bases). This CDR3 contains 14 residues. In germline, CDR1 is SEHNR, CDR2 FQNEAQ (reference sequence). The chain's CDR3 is CASSLERGLYGHTF. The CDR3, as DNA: TGTGCCAGCAGCTTAGAAAGGGGACTCTATGGCCACACCTTC.

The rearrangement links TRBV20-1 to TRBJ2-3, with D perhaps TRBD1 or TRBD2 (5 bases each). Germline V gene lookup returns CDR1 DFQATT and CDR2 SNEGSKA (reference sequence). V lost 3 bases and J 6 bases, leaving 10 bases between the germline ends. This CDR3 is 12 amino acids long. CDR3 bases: TGCAGTGCTAGCCGGGGCCCGGATACGCAGTATTTT. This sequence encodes CSASRGPDTQYF.

The CDR3 region has the DNA TGTGCCACCACTTACAGGAGCAATCAGCCCCAGCATTTT. Its translation is CATTYRSNQPQHF. V usage is TRBV15 and J usage is TRBJ1-5, with D perhaps TRBD1 (5 bases). CDR1 is LNHNV and CDR2 is YYDKDF in the germline V gene (reference sequence). The CDR3 length is 13 residues. Trimming left V 7 bases short and J 1 base short, with 8 bases between.

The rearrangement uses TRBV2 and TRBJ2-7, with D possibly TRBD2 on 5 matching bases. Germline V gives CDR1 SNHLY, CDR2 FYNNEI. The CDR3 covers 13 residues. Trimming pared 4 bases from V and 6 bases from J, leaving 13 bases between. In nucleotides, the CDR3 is TGTGCCAGCAGTGGGGTCGGGGATATCGAGCAGTACTTC. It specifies CASSGVGDIEQYF.

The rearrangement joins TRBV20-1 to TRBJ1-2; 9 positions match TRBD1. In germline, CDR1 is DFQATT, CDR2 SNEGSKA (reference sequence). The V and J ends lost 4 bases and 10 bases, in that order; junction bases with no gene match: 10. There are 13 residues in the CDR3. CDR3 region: CSATQPGQGYYTF. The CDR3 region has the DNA TGCAGTGCTACTCAACCGGGACAGGGATACTACACCTTC.

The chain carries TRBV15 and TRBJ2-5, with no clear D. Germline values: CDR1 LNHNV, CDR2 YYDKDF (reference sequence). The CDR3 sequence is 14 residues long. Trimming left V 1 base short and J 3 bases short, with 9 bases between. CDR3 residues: CATSRGSSEETQYF. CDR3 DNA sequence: TGTGCCACCAGCAGAGGCAGCAGCGAAGAGACCCAGTACTTC.

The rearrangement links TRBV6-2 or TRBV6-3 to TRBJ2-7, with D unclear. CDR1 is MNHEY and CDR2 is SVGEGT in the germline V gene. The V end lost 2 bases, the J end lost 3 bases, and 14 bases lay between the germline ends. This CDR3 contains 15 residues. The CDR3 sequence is CASSYGGPGSYEQYF. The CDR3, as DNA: TGTGCCAGCAGTTACGGTGGCCCAGGAAGCTACGAGCAGTACTTC.

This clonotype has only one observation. CDR3: CASSPGTSGGALETQYF. CDR3 nucleotides: TGTGCCAGCAGCCCAGGGACTAGCGGGGGGGCCCTGGAGACCCAGTACTTC. The genes are TRBV7-3 and TRBJ2-5; TRBD2 aligns across 16 bases. With V trimmed by 5 bases and J by 5 bases, 8 bases remained unmatched. This CDR3 region has 17 residues. CDR1 and CDR2 (germline): SGHTA, FQGTGA.

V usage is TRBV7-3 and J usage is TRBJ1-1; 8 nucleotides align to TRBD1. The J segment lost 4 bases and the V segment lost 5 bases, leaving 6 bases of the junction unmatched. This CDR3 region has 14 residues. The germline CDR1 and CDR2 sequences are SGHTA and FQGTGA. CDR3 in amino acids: CASSVNRGSTEAFF. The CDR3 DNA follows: TGTGCCAGCAGCGTCAACAGGGGGAGCACTGAAGCTTTCTTT.

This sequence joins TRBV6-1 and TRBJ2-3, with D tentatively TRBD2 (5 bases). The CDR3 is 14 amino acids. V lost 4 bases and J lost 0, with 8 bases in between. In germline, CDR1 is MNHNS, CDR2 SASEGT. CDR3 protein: CASSGGFSTDTQYF. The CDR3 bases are TGTGCCAGCAGTGGAGGGTTTAGCACAGATACGCAGTATTTT.